Listed below are T cell receptor beta chains from one sample, sequenced in a study of blood T cell repertoires in COVID-19. Produced via immunoSEQ multiplex PCR; TCRdb's table is partial and in-frame only. The data contain some 150,000 clones, roughly 87% of them seen just once; the ten biggest clones take up about 4%. Sequences were obtained from peripheral blood. These receptors were collected from a woman in her fifties or sixties with active or convalescent COVID-19. Each CDR3 is given with its conserved first and last residue. A D gene is named only where the DNA matches it firmly. Expanded clones get a size class; other rows say once, few or many, or leave the size out.

d_call: -
clone_size: -
v_call: TRBV7-8
j_call: TRBJ1-1
cdr3_aa: CASSLSGGNTEAFF
cdr3_nt: TGTGCCAGCAGCTTATCGGGGGGGAACACTGAAGCTTTCTTT

d_call: TRBD1
clone_size: -
v_call: TRBV3-1/TRBV3-2
j_call: TRBJ2-7
cdr3_aa: CASSPERQGEWREQYF
cdr3_nt: TGTGCCAGCAGCCCCGAACGACAGGGTGAATGGAGGGAGCAGTACTTC

d_call: -
clone_size: -
v_call: TRBV12-3/TRBV12-4
j_call: TRBJ1-2
cdr3_aa: CASSFGSGYTF
cdr3_nt: TGTGCCAGCAGTTTCGGTTCCGGCTACACCTTC

d_call: TRBD1
clone_size: -
v_call: TRBV9
j_call: TRBJ1-1
cdr3_aa: CASSVTGGMNTEAFF
cdr3_nt: TGTGCCAGCAGCGTGACAGGGGGCATGAACACTGAAGCTTTCTTT

d_call: -
clone_size: once
v_call: TRBV7-9
j_call: TRBJ2-6
cdr3_aa: CASSLDQGSIPGANVLTF
cdr3_nt: TGTGCCAGCAGCTTAGACCAGGGGTCCATCCCTGGGGCCAACGTCCTGACTTTC

d_call: -
clone_size: -
v_call: TRBV11-2
j_call: TRBJ2-1
cdr3_aa: CASSLLTSEQFF
cdr3_nt: TGTGCCAGCAGCCTCCTCACGAGTGAGCAGTTCTTC

d_call: TRBD2
clone_size: -
v_call: TRBV10-2
j_call: TRBJ2-1
cdr3_aa: CASSAGGQFHEQFF
cdr3_nt: TGCGCCAGCAGTGCGGGGGGGCAATTCCATGAGCAGTTCTTC

d_call: -
clone_size: -
v_call: TRBV3-1/TRBV3-2
j_call: TRBJ2-7
cdr3_aa: CASARPGVSYEQYF
cdr3_nt: TGTGCCAGCGCCCGGCCAGGGGTCTCCTACGAGCAGTACTTC

d_call: TRBD1
clone_size: -
v_call: TRBV6-5
j_call: TRBJ1-4
cdr3_aa: CASSRQGALNEKLFF
cdr3_nt: TGTGCCAGCAGCCGACAGGGGGCATTGAATGAAAAACTGTTTTTT

d_call: TRBD1
clone_size: once
v_call: TRBV7-2
j_call: TRBJ1-2
cdr3_aa: CASSRTGVNYGYTF
cdr3_nt: TGTGCCAGCAGTCGGACAGGGGTTAACTATGGCTACACCTTC

d_call: -
clone_size: -
v_call: TRBV7-9
j_call: TRBJ1-1
cdr3_aa: CASSLADRGEAFF
cdr3_nt: TGTGCCAGCAGCTTAGCGGATAGGGGTGAAGCTTTCTTT

d_call: TRBD1
clone_size: -
v_call: TRBV19
j_call: TRBJ1-2
cdr3_aa: CASSGKGAHYGYTF
cdr3_nt: TGTGCCAGTAGTGGTAAGGGGGCTCACTATGGCTACACCTTC

d_call: -
clone_size: -
v_call: TRBV20-1
j_call: TRBJ2-5
cdr3_aa: CSARRGTQYF
cdr3_nt: TGCAGTGCTAGACGGGGGACCCAGTACTTC

d_call: TRBD2
clone_size: -
v_call: TRBV7-2
j_call: TRBJ2-7
cdr3_aa: CASSARGGETYEQYF
cdr3_nt: TGTGCCAGCAGCGCCCGCGGGGGGGAGACCTACGAGCAGTACTTC

d_call: -
clone_size: -
v_call: TRBV4-1
j_call: TRBJ1-1
cdr3_aa: CASSQVGPKGTEAFF
cdr3_nt: TGCGCCAGCAGCCAAGTCGGGCCCAAGGGGACTGAAGCTTTCTTT